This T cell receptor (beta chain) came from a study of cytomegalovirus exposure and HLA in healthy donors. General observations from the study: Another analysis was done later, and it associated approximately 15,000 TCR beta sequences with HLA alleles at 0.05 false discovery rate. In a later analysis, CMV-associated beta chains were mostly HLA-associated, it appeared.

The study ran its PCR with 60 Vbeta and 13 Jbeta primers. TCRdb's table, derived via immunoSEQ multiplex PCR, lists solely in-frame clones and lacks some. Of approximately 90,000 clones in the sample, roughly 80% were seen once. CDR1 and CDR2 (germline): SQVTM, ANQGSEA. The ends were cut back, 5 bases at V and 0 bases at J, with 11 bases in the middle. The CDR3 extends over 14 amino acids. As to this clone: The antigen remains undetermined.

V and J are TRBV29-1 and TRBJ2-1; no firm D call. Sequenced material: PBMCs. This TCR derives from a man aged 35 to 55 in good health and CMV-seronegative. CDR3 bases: TGCAGCGTTCCGAGAAAAAGCTCCTACAATGAGCAGTTCTTC. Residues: CSVPRKSSYNEQFF.